These 25 T cell receptor beta chains came from one sample sequenced in a study of T cells in Graves' hyperthyroidism and ophthalmopathy. Researchers amplified the TCR beta CDR3 regions from RNA transcripts. The study used the HTBI primer set for a first-round RT-PCR of the TCR CDR3. A single record per CDR3 protein comes from TCRdb applying MiXCR to the multiplex PCR reads. The table shows a few hundred thousand distinct CDR3 sequences, with approximately 20% occurring only once. The specimen was blood. These receptors came from a man between 40 and 49 years old with Graves' hyperthyroidism.

This clonotype came up many times. V gene TRBV30 combines with J gene TRBJ1-2; 8 bases fit TRBD1. There are 14 residues in the CDR3. V dropped 3 bases and J dropped 5; count of bases not matched to a gene: 8. CDR1 is GTSNPN, CDR2 SVGIG, per germline (reference sequence). The chain's CDR3 is CAWRWTGFMYGYTF. CDR3 sequence (DNA): TGTGCCTGGAGGTGGACAGGGTTCATGTATGGCTACACCTTC.

A few counts support this clonotype. The chain carries TRBV15 and TRBJ1-5; 10 nucleotides match TRBD1. Trimming cost V 0 bases and J 6 bases; bases outside gene matches: 5. The CDR3 length is 16 residues. Germline V CDR1 and CDR2: LNHNV, YYDKDF (reference sequence). Here the CDR3 reads CATSRDTGQGSQPQHF. Written as DNA, the CDR3 is TGTGCCACCAGCAGAGACACGGGACAGGGGAGTCAGCCCCAGCATTTT.

This clonotype was counted at least ten times. The chain uses TRBV20-1 and TRBJ2-1, with D perhaps given as TRBD1 or TRBD2 (5 bases each). The CDR3 runs 15 residues. V was clipped by 3 bases and J by 5 bases, with 17 bases between them. Germline V gene lookup returns CDR1 DFQATT and CDR2 SNEGSKA (reference sequence). CDR3 region: CSASVTGTPDNEQFF. CDR3 bases: TGCAGTGCTAGTGTAACTGGGACCCCCGACAATGAGCAGTTCTTC.

The chain couples TRBV4-3 to TRBJ1-4; maybe TRBD1 (5 bases). Germline CDR1 is LGHNA and CDR2 is YSLEER. Trimming shortened V by 0 bases and J by 8 bases, and 16 bases separated the two germline ends. CDR3 length: 16 residues. CDR3 sequence reads: CASSQDAGQGREKLFF. CDR3 nucleotide sequence: TGCGCCAGCAGCCAAGATGCGGGCCAGGGAAGGGAAAAACTGTTTTTT.

This clonotype was seen at least ten times. J is TRBJ1-5 and V is TRBV20-1; possible D gene TRBD1, 6 bases. The CDR3 covers 14 residues. V dropped 3 bases and J dropped 3 bases, with 12 bases sitting between them. Looked up from germline, CDR1 is DFQATT and CDR2 is SNEGSKA (reference sequence). CDR3 nucleotide sequence: TGCAGTGCTAGTAGGGGGAGACACAATCAGCCCCAGCATTTT. Translated: CSASRGRHNQPQHF.

This clonotype has ten or more counts. The chain employs TRBV6-2 or TRBV6-3 and TRBJ1-1, with 8 bases fitting TRBD1. V lost 6 bases, J lost 3 bases, and 3 bases stayed unmatched. CDR1 and CDR2 from the germline V gene are MNHEY and SVGEGT. The CDR3 extends over 13 amino acids. CDR3 sequence reads: CASSQQGDTEAFF. The CDR3, as DNA: TGTGCCAGCAGCCAACAGGGGGACACTGAAGCTTTCTTT.

Note on this clonotype: Just one base apart from a much larger clone, this may be a read error. The rearrangement uses TRBV2 and TRBJ1-5; maybe TRBD1 (5 bases). V gave up 4 bases and J gave up 7 bases, with 17 bases separating them. The CDR3 loop spans 15 amino acids. CDR1 is SNHLY, CDR2 FYNNEI, per germline. CDR3 nucleotide sequence: TGTGCCAGCAGTGCCCGGGGGGGGGGGGGGCAGCCCCAGCATTTT. Protein sequence: CASSARGGGGQPQHF.

This clonotype has at least ten counts. The rearrangement joins TRBV6-1 to TRBJ1-2; D possibly corresponds to TRBD1 (5 bases). The CDR3 runs to 13 residues. V was pared by 3 bases and J by 2 bases, with 7 bases between. Germline loops: CDR1 MNHNS, CDR2 SASEGT. CDR3 in amino acids: CASSDGGNYGYTF. CDR3 bases: TGTGCCAGCAGTGATGGGGGGAACTATGGCTACACCTTC.

The rearrangement uses TRBV11-1 and TRBJ2-7, with 14 nucleotides matching TRBD2. J was trimmed by 7 bases and V by 4 bases; bases with no gene match: 9. Germline-derived CDR1 and CDR2 are SGHAT and FQDESV (reference sequence). This CDR3 is built from 16 residues. The CDR3 region is CASSSRTSGGPGEQYF. As DNA, the CDR3 is TGTGCCAGCAGCTCCAGGACTAGCGGGGGGCCCGGGGAGCAGTACTTC.

CDR3 sequence: CASSSKTGGRETQYF. In DNA form, the CDR3 reads TGTGCCAGCAGTTCCAAAACAGGGGGCAGGGAGACCCAGTACTTC. The gene calls are TRBV6-1 and TRBJ2-5, with TRBD1 matching over 9 bases. The ends lost 5 bases at V and 5 bases at J; junction bases unmatched: 9. The CDR3 totals 15 residues. Germline-derived CDR1 and CDR2 are MNHNS and SASEGT.

The chain recombines TRBV5-1 with TRBJ1-2; 12 bases line up with TRBD1. Germline values: CDR1 SGHRS, CDR2 YFSETQ. J gave up 4 bases and V 0 bases, and 4 bases lay outside the gene matches. There are 16 residues in the CDR3. The CDR3 reads CASSLGDRGPTYGYTF. CDR3 nucleotide sequence: TGCGCCAGCAGCTTGGGGGACAGGGGGCCCACCTATGGCTACACCTTC.

This clonotype was observed a few times. The V call is TRBV7-6, the J call TRBJ1-4; D perhaps matches TRBD1 (6 bases). The CDR3 runs 15 residues. Germline V CDR1 and CDR2: SGHVS, FNYEAQ. Trimming stripped 5 bases from V and 5 bases from J, with 15 bases between. CDR3 sequence: CASSPRGGGNEKLFF. The CDR3 region has the DNA TGTGCCAGCAGCCCTCGTGGAGGGGGGAATGAAAAACTGTTTTTT. Combining the CDR3 with reference TRBV7-6 and TRBJ1-4 gives the whole variable domain GAGVSQSPRYKVTKRGQDVALRCDPISGHVSLYWYRQALGQGPEFLTYFNYEAQQDKSGLPNDRFSAERPEGSISTLTIQRTEQRDSAMYRCASSPRGGGNEKLFFGSGTQLSVL.

This clonotype has ten or more counts. The chain has TRBV11-2 and TRBJ2-2; D is unresolved. The germline gives CDR1 SGHAT, CDR2 FQNNGV. The length of the CDR3 is 12 residues. The germline V and J ends were trimmed by 5 bases and 7 bases, with 8 bases remaining between them. CDR3 DNA: TGTGCCAGCAGCCCTACTGGCGGGGAGCTGTTTTTT. Protein: CASSPTGGELFF.

This clonotype was picked up many times. V and J are TRBV12-3 or TRBV12-4 and TRBJ1-5; D unresolved. This CDR3 spans 13 amino acids. Trimming took off 7 bases at V and 3 bases at J, with 10 bases between the two ends. CDR3 in DNA: TGTGCCAGCACCGGTTATACCAATCAGCCCCAGCATTTT. It is translated as CASTGYTNQPQHF.

The gene calls are TRBV5-1 and TRBJ1-2, with 10 bases that match TRBD1. V was pared by 2 bases and J by 4 bases, with 5 bases of the junction left unmatched. Germline V gene data show CDR1 as SGHRS and CDR2 as YFSETQ. CDR3 length: 15 residues. The CDR3 here is CASSFGTGEGYGYTF. The CDR3 DNA sequence: TGCGCCAGCAGCTTCGGGACAGGGGAAGGCTATGGCTACACCTTC.

The chain uses TRBV20-1 and TRBJ2-5; D gene ambiguous. Per germline, CDR1 DFQATT and CDR2 SNEGSKA (reference sequence). V lost 5 bases and J lost 3, with 19 bases in between. The CDR3 contains 15 residues. The DNA of the CDR3 is TGCAGTGCTTCCGCCTGGGGAATAAAGAAAGAGACCCAGTACTTC. Its protein product is CSASAWGIKKETQYF.

As concerns this clonotype: Possible read error: a much larger clone is one base away. This sequence joins TRBV12-3 or TRBV12-4 and TRBJ1-6; 10 bases line up with TRBD1. This CDR3 has 16 amino acids. CDR3 protein: CASGSDRGSRNSPPHF. The CDR3 DNA reads as TGTGCCAGCGGATCGGACAGGGGGTCTCGTAATTCACCCCCCCACTTT.

This rearrangement joins TRBV4-2 to TRBJ1-6; no clear D gene. This CDR3 has 15 amino acids. Trimming removed 4 bases from V and 6 bases from J, with 13 bases in between. Germline lookup yields CDR1 LGHNA and CDR2 YNFKEQ. Here the CDR3 reads CASSLDEDLNSPLHF. The CDR3, as DNA: TGTGCCAGCAGCCTAGACGAAGACCTTAATTCACCCCTCCACTTT.

This clonotype was observed many times. This chain joins TRBV15 and TRBJ2-1; possible D gene TRBD2, 5 bases. The germline gives CDR1 LNHNV, CDR2 YYDKDF (reference sequence). The V end was cut by 0 bases, the J end by 8 bases, with 11 bases between. The CDR3 runs 14 residues. CDR3 loop: CATSRDSRGYEQFF. CDR3 bases: TGTGCCACCAGCAGAGATAGTCGCGGGTATGAGCAGTTCTTC.

This clonotype was seen repeatedly, ten times or more. The V and J genes are TRBV7-2 and TRBJ2-7; no firm D call. The CDR3 runs 13 residues. Germline lookup yields CDR1 SGHTA and CDR2 FQGNSA. Trimming cost V 2 bases and J 5 bases, with 10 bases left between them. The DNA for the CDR3 is TGTGCCAGCAGCTTACAAACACGAGACGAGCAGTACTTC. Protein: CASSLQTRDEQYF. Drawing the rest from reference TRBV7-2 and TRBJ2-7, the complete variable domain is GAGVSQSPSNKVTEKGKDVELRCDPISGHTALYWYRQSLGQGLEFLIYFQGNSAPDKSGLPSDRFSAERTGGSVSTLTIQRTQQEDSAVYLCASSLQTRDEQYFGPGTRLTVT.

Points on this clonotype: This may arise from a read error, as a much more abundant clone is one base away. V is TRBV27 and J is TRBJ2-2; D might be TRBD1 or TRBD2, each matching 5 bases. CDR3 length: 15 residues. The germline CDR1 and CDR2 sequences are MNHEY and SMNVEV (reference sequence). V lost 3 bases and J 1 base, leaving 9 bases between the germline ends. The CDR3 bases are TGTGCCAGCAGTTTCGGGGCAGGGAACACCGGGGAGCTGTTTTTT. Translating it yields CASSFGAGNTGELFF.

This clonotype was counted ten times or more. The rearrangement links TRBV5-1 to TRBJ2-5; 8 nucleotides match TRBD1. V was pared by 4 bases and J by 4 bases, with 9 bases of the junction left unmatched. Germline CDR1 and CDR2: SGHRS and YFSETQ. The CDR3 extends over 15 amino acids. CDR3 residues: CASSVTGTGGETQYF. The CDR3 DNA reads TGCGCCAGCAGCGTGACCGGGACAGGTGGAGAGACCCAGTACTTC. The variable domain in full, with the rest retrieved from reference TRBV5-1 and TRBJ2-5, is KAGVTQTPRYLIKTRGQQVTLSCSPISGHRSVSWYQQTPGQGLQFLFEYFSETQRNKGNFPGRFSGRQFSNSRSEMNVSTLELGDSALYLCASSVTGTGGETQYFGPGTRLLVL.

This clonotype was counted many times. This chain links TRBV5-1 with TRBJ2-3; 9 bases align to TRBD2. CDR1 and CDR2 (germline): SGHRS, YFSETQ. V was clipped by 2 bases and J by 5 bases; unmatched bases: 6. The CDR3 is 15 residues long. Here the CDR3 DNA reads TGCGCCAGCAGCTTTAGCGGGGGTGACGGAGATACGCAGTATTTT. It codes for CASSFSGGDGDTQYF.

This clonotype was counted at least ten times. The chain recombines TRBV7-2 with TRBJ2-2, with no clear D. Germline lookup yields CDR1 SGHTA and CDR2 FQGNSA. Deletions cut 6 bases from V and 5 bases from J, with 16 bases between. This CDR3 contains 15 residues. CDR3 residues: CASSNHGSTTGELFF. In DNA form, the CDR3 reads TGTGCCAGCAGTAATCATGGTAGCACAACCGGGGAGCTGTTTTTT.

This clonotype appeared many times. The chain carries TRBV29-1 and TRBJ2-1; 8 nucleotides line up with TRBD1. Germline V gives CDR1 SQVTM, CDR2 ANQGSEA. There are 15 residues in the CDR3. Unmatched junction bases numbered 13, after V lost 6 bases and J lost 6 bases. CDR3 coding DNA: TGCAGCGTGGTCGATCAGGGGGCTTCGGGCAATGAGCAGTTCTTC. This codes for CSVVDQGASGNEQFF.